This T cell receptor beta chain was obtained from a study of OX40 agonist ivuxolimab in advanced cancers. The ends were cut back, 8 bases at V and 5 bases at J, with 9 bases in the middle. CDR1 and CDR2 from the germline V gene are LNHDA and SQIVND (reference sequence). The CDR3 runs to 11 residues. Some clones are missing from TCRdb's copy, which holds only in-frame ones; the method was immunoSEQ multiplex PCR. The table includes about 120,000 clones, 85% to 90% detected once. This receptor was taken from an adult with an advanced solid tumor such as melanoma, head and neck, liver or kidney cancer. The source was CD4+ or CD8+ T cells sorted from blood, collected in a trial of the OX40 agonist ivuxolimab. The chain links TRBV19 to TRBJ1-1, with D hard to call. This CDR3 reads CASRGWTEAFF. For the CDR3, the DNA is TGTGCCAGTCGCGGTTGGACTGAAGCTTTCTTT.